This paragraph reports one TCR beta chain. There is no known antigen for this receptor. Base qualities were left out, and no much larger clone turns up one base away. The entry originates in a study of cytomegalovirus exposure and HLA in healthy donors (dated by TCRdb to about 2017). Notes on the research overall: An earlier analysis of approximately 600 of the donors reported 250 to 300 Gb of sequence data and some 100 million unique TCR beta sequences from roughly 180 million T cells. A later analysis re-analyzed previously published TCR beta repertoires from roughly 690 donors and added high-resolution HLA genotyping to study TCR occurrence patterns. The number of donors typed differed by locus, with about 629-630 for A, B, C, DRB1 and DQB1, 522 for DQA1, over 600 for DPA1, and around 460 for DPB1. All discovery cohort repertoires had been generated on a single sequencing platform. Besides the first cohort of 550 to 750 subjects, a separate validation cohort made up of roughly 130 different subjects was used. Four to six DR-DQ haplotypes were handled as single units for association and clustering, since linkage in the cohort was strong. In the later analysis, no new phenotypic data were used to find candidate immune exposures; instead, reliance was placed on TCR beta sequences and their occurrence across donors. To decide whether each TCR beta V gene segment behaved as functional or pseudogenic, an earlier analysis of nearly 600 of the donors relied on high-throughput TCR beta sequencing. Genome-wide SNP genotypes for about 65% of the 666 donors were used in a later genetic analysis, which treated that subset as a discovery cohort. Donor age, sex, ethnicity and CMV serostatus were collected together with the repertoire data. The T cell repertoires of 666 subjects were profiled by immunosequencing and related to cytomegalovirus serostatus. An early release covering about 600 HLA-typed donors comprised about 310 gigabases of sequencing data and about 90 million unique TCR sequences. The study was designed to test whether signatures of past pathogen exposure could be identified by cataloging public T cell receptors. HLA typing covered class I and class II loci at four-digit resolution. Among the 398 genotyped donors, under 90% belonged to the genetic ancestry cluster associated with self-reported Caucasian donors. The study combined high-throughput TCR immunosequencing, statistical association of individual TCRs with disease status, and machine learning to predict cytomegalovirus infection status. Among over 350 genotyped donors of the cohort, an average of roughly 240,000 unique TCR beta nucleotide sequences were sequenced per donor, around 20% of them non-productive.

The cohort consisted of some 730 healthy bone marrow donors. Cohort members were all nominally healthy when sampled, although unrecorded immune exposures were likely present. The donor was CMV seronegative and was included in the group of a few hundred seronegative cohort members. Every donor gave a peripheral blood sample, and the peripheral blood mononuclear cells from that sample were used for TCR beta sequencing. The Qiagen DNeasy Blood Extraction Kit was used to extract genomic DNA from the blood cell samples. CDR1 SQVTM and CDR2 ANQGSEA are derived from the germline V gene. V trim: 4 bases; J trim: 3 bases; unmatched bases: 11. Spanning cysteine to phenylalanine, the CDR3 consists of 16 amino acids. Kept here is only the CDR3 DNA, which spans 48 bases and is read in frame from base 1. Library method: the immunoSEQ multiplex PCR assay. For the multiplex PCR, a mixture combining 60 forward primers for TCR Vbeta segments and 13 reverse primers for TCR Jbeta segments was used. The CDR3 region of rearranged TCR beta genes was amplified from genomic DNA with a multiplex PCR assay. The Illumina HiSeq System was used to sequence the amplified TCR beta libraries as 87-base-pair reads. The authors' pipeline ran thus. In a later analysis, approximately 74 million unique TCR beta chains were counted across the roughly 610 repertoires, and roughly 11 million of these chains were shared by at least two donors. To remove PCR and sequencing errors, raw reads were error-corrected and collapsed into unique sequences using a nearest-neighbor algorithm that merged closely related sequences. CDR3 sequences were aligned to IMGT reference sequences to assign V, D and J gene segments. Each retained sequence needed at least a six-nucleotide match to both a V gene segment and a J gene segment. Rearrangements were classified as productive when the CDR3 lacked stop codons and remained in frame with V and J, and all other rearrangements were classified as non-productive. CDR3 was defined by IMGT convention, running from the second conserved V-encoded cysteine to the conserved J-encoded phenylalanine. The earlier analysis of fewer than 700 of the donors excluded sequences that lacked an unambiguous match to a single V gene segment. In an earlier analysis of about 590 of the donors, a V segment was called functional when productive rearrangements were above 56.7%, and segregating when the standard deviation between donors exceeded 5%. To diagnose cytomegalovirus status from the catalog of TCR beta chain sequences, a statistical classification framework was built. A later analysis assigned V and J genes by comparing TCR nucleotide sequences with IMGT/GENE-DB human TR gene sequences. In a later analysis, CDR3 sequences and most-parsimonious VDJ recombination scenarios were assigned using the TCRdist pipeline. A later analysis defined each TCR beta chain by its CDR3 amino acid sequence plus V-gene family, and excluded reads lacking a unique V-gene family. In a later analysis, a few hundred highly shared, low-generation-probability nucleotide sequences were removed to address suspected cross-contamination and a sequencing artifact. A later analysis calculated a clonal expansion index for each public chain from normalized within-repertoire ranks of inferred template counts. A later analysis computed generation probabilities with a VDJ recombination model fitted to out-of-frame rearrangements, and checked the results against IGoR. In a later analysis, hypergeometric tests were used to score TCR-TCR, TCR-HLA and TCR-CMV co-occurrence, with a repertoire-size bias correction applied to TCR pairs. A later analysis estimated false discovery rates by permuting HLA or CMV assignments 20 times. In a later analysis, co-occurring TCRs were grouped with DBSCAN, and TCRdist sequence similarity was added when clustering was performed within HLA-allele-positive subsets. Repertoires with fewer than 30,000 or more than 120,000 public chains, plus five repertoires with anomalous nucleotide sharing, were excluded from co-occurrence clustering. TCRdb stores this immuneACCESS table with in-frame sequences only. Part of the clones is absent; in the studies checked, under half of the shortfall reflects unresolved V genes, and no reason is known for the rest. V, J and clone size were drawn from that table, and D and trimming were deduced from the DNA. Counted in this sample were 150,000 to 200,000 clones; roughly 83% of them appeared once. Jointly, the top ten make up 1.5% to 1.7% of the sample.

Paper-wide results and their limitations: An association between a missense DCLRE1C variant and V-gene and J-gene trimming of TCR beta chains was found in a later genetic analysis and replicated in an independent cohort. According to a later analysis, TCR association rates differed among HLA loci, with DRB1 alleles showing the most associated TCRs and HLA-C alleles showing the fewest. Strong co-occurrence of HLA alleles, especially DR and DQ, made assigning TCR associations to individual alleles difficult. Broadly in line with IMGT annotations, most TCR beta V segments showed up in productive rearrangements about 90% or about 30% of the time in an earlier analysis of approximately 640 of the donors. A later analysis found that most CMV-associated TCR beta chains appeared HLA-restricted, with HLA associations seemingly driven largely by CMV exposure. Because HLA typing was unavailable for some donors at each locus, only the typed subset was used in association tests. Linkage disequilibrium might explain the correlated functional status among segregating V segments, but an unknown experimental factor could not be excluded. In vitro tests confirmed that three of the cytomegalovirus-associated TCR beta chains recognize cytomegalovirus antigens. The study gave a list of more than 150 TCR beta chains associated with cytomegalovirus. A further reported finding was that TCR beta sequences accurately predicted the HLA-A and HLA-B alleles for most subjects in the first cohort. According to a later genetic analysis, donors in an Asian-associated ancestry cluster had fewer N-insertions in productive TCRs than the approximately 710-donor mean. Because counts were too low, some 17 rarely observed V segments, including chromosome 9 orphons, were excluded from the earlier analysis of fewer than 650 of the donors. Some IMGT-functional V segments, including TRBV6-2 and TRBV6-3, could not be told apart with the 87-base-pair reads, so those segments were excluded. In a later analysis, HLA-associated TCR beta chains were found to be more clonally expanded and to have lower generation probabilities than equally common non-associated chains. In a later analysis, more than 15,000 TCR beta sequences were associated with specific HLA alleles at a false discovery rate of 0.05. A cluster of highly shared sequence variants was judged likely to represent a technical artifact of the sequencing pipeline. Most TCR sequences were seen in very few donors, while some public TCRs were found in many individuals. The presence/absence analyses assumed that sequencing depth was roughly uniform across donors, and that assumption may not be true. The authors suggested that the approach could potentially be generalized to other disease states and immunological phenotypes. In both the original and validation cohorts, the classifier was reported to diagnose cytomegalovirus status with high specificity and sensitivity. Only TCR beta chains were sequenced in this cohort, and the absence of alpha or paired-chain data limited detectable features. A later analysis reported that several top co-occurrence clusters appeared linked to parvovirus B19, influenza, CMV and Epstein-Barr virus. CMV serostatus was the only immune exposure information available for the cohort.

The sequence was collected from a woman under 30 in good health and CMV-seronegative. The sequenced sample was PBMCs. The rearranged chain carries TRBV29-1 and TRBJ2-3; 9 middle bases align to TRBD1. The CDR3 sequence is CSVAGGTGRGTDTQYF. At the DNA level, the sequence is TGCAGCGTTGCCGGAGGGACAGGGAGGGGAACAGATACGCAGTATTTT.